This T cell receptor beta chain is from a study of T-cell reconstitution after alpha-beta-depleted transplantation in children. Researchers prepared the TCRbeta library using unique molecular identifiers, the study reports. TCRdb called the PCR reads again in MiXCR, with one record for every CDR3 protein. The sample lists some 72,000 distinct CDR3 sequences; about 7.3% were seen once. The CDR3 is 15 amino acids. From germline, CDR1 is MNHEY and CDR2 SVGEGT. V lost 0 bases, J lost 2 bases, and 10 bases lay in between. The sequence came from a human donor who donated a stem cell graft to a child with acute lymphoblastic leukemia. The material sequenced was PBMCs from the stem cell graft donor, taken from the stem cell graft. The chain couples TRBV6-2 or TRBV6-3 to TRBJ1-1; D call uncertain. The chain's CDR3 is CASSYSMGDNTEAFF. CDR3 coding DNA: TGTGCCAGCAGTTACTCGATGGGAGATAACACTGAAGCTTTCTTT.